Presented here are 32 T cell receptor beta chains from one specimen sequenced in a study of blood T cells in healthy people across ages. Sample-barcoded 5' priming and a J-beta primer mix drove a second PCR of roughly 6 to 12 cycles. In TCRdb, the 5' RACE reads were re-called with MiXCR into one record per CDR3 protein. This table holds about 1.4 million distinct CDR3 sequences, almost 60% found once. Sequenced sample: blood. The origin of the receptors is a man aged 18-30 years in good health.

The rearrangement links TRBV4-2 to TRBJ1-1, with no clear D. The CDR3 has 12 amino acids. From germline, CDR1 is LGHNA and CDR2 YNFKEQ. V was shortened by 10 bases and J by 0 bases, with 9 bases between the two germline ends. The CDR3 coding sequence is TGTGCCAACGGTACGGTGAACACTGAAGCTTTCTTT. Amino acids: CANGTVNTEAFF.

This clonotype was recorded a few times. V gene TRBV12-3 or TRBV12-4 combines with J gene TRBJ2-3; D is possibly TRBD2 (5 bases). V gave up 5 bases and J gave up 6 bases, with 9 bases separating them. The CDR3 loop spans 12 amino acids. The CDR3 DNA is TGTGCCAGCAGTCCGGGAAAGGATACGCAGTATTTT. As protein: CASSPGKDTQYF.

Regarding this clonotype: Germline is not matched at one junction end, which may reflect a read error. V gene TRBV24-1 combines with J gene TRBJ2-3, with D maybe TRBD1 (6 bases). The CDR3 has 13 amino acids. Germline loops: CDR1 KGHDR, CDR2 SFDVKD. As DNA, the CDR3 is TGTGCCACCAGTAAGCTGGGGGCAGATGCGCAGTATTTT. Translated, it gives CATSKLGADAQYF.

The chain uses TRBV7-2 and TRBJ1-2; the D gene is possibly TRBD1 (5 bases). The germline V gene has CDR1 SGHTA and CDR2 FQGNSA. The CDR3 spans 14 residues. V was pared by 5 bases and J by 4 bases, with 14 bases between. The CDR3 DNA sequence: TGTGCCAGCAGCGAAGACCAGGGCGGCTATGGCTACACCTTC. This gives the protein CASSEDQGGYGYTF.

Points on this clonotype: The junction and the germline gene differ at one end; a read error may be behind it. This rearrangement joins TRBV9 to TRBJ2-1, with D unresolved. The CDR3 extends over 13 amino acids. Germline lookup yields CDR1 SGDLS and CDR2 YYNGEE. CDR3 in DNA: TGTGTCAGCAGCTCCCCCTCAAGAGATGAGCAGTTCTTC. This encodes CVSSSPSRDEQFF.

This chain uses TRBV4-2 with TRBJ2-1; a possible D gene is TRBD2 (6 bases). The V gene's germline CDR1 is LGHNA and CDR2 YNFKEQ. V shed 0 bases and J shed 4 bases, with 13 bases lying between them. The CDR3 has 16 amino acids. The chain's CDR3 is CASSQEGRDLYNEQFF. CDR3 coding DNA: TGTGCCAGCAGCCAAGAGGGGCGGGACTTATACAATGAGCAGTTCTTC.

The chain combines TRBV29-1 with TRBJ2-7, with 8 bases identical to TRBD2. J lost 3 bases, V lost 8 bases, and 9 bases had no gene match. Per germline, CDR1 SQVTM and CDR2 ANQGSEA. There are 13 residues in the CDR3. In DNA, the CDR3 is TGCAGCACCCGCAGCGGGAGTAACTACGAGCAGTACTTC. Translation: CSTRSGSNYEQYF.

The rearrangement links TRBV18 to TRBJ1-5; no firm D call. Germline CDR1 KGHSH, CDR2 LQKENI. The CDR3 runs to 14 residues. V was clipped by 3 bases and J by 4 bases, with 10 bases between them. CDR3 amino acids: CASSPRPDNQPQHF. The CDR3 DNA sequence: TGTGCCAGCTCACCCCGGCCGGATAATCAGCCCCAGCATTTT.

The chain couples TRBV5-1 to TRBJ2-1, with D unresolved. The V end lost 0 bases, the J end lost 0 bases, and 13 bases lay between the germline ends. The CDR3 totals 17 residues. Looked up from germline, CDR1 is SGHRS and CDR2 is YFSETQ. This CDR3 reads CASSLEFLIGSYNEQFF. CDR3 DNA sequence: TGCGCCAGCAGCTTGGAGTTTCTCATAGGCTCCTACAATGAGCAGTTCTTC.

The V gene is TRBV29-1, the J gene TRBJ2-5, with TRBD1 as a possible D gene (5 bases). The V and J ends lost 4 bases and 4 bases respectively, with 16 bases between them. CDR1 is SQVTM, CDR2 ANQGSEA, per germline. This CDR3 comprises 14 residues. The CDR3 coding sequence is TGCAGCGTTGTAGAGGCAGGGTTTGGAGAGACCCAGTACTTC. This gives the protein CSVVEAGFGETQYF.

The rearrangement uses TRBV27 and TRBJ2-1, with 10 bases fitting TRBD2. CDR3 length: 20 amino acids. V shed 2 bases and J 0 bases; nucleotides not matched to a gene: 13. Germline V gene lookup returns CDR1 MNHEY and CDR2 SMNVEV (reference sequence). CDR3 DNA sequence: TGTGCCAGCAGTTTAGGCCCCCCGGGACTAGCGCTGAGCTCCTACAATGAGCAGTTCTTC. Its translation: CASSLGPPGLALSSYNEQFF.

This clonotype has a count of ten or more. CDR3 in amino acids: CSAPLAGVGNEQFF. The CDR3 DNA reads TGCAGTGCCCCTCTAGCGGGAGTGGGCAATGAGCAGTTCTTC. V gene TRBV20-1 combines with J gene TRBJ2-1; 10 bases agree with TRBD2. This CDR3 contains 14 residues. The germline V gene encodes CDR1 DFQATT and CDR2 SNEGSKA (reference sequence). Trimming took 6 bases from V and 6 from J; bases not matched to a gene: 8.

The sample holds a few counts of this clonotype. The chain is built from TRBV20-1 and TRBJ2-1; maybe TRBD1 (6 bases). The V gene lost 0 bases and the J gene lost 10 bases, with 10 bases spanning the gap. There are 12 residues in the CDR3. Per the germline V gene, CDR1 is DFQATT and CDR2 is SNEGSKA (reference sequence). The CDR3 sequence is CSARDSGTEQFF. The CDR3 DNA reads as TGCAGTGCTAGAGATTCCGGGACAGAGCAGTTCTTC.

The J gene is TRBJ1-1, the V gene TRBV7-9; no definite D call. Trimming shortened V by 7 bases and J by 4 bases, and 13 bases separated the two germline ends. The CDR3 sequence is 13 residues long. The germline V gene encodes CDR1 SEHNR and CDR2 FQNEAQ (reference sequence). DNA for the CDR3: TGTGCCAGCAACCAAATAGGGAGCACTGAAGCTTTCTTT. Translating it yields CASNQIGSTEAFF.

V gene TRBV5-1 combines with J gene TRBJ2-7, with unresolved D. Germline-derived CDR1 and CDR2 are SGHRS and YFSETQ. Deletions cut 4 bases from V and 4 bases from J, with 18 bases between. The CDR3 has 15 amino acids. The CDR3 DNA reads TGCGCCAGCAGCCCTGCCGGCGGTTTGAGATACGAGCAGTACTTC. Encoded protein: CASSPAGGLRYEQYF.

CDR3 nucleotides: TGTGCCAGCAGTTACATCGGGGGCGGCACAGATACGCAGTATTTT. Its translation is CASSYIGGGTDTQYF. The chain uses TRBV6-5 and TRBJ2-3; D is perhaps TRBD1 or TRBD2 (6 bases each). The ends were cut back, 2 bases at V and 1 base at J, with 10 bases in the middle. The V gene's germline CDR1 is MNHEY and CDR2 SVGAGI. The CDR3 spans 15 residues.

CDR3 sequence reads: CSASGGRGLVYEQYF. The CDR3 coding sequence is TGCAGTGCTAGTGGAGGGAGAGGTCTCGTCTACGAGCAGTACTTC. The chain carries TRBV20-1 and TRBJ2-7, with a possible D match to TRBD2 (6 bases). Trimming removed 3 bases from V and 3 bases from J, with 18 bases in between. CDR3 length equals 15 residues. The germline V gene encodes CDR1 DFQATT and CDR2 SNEGSKA (reference sequence).

The gene calls are TRBV7-2 and TRBJ1-2, with TRBD1 matching over 7 bases. The CDR3 sequence is 16 residues long. Per the germline V gene, CDR1 is SGHTA and CDR2 is FQGNSA. Unmatched junction bases numbered 19, after V lost 5 bases and J lost 10 bases. The CDR3 DNA reads as TGTGCCAGCAGCCCAAACTCCGGGACAGCTCATTCCGCCTACACCTTC. This translates into CASSPNSGTAHSAYTF.

This sequence joins TRBV9 and TRBJ1-1, with D tentatively TRBD1 (6 bases). The CDR3 runs to 15 residues. Germline CDR1 is SGDLS and CDR2 is YYNGEE. The germline V and J ends were trimmed by 1 base and 1 base, with 11 bases remaining between them. For the CDR3, the DNA is TGTGCCAGCAGCGTAAGTGGGGGCCCGAACACTGAAGCTTTCTTT. The encoded protein is CASSVSGGPNTEAFF.

The chain joins TRBV27 to TRBJ2-7, with D possibly being TRBD2 (6 bases). This CDR3 has 14 residues. Germline-derived CDR1 and CDR2 are MNHEY and SMNVEV (reference sequence). The V end was cut by 5 bases, the J end by 2 bases, with 13 bases between. DNA of the CDR3: TGTGCCAGCAGTCACCGGGGGAGAACCTACGAGCAGTACTTC. Translation: CASSHRGRTYEQYF.

The V and J genes are TRBV6-2 or TRBV6-3 and TRBJ2-5, with TRBD2 identical over 7 bases. This CDR3 spans 14 amino acids. Losses at the gene ends were 3 bases for V and 4 bases for J; bases not matched to a gene: 5. From germline, CDR1 is MNHEY and CDR2 SVGEGT. Here the CDR3 reads CASSYSASGETQYF. The CDR3 DNA is TGTGCCAGCAGTTATTCCGCTAGCGGAGAGACCCAGTACTTC.

The CDR3 spells CATSRGGSTGNEQFF. As DNA, the CDR3 is TGTGCCACCAGCCGGGGGGGGAGTACGGGAAATGAGCAGTTCTTC. The V call is TRBV24-1, the J call TRBJ2-1, with 8 nucleotides matching TRBD2. V gave up 7 bases and J gave up 7 bases; unmatched junction bases: 11. The CDR3 is 15 amino acids. CDR1 and CDR2 from the germline V gene are KGHDR and SFDVKD.

This chain links TRBV5-1 with TRBJ2-1; D is possibly TRBD1 (6 bases). The J call may be incorrect, as the DNA end agrees better with TRBJ2-7. The length of the CDR3 is 14 residues. CDR1 SGHRS and CDR2 YFSETQ come from the germline V gene. The CDR3 reads CASSSQGQAYEQYF. Here the CDR3 DNA reads TGCGCCAGCAGCAGCCAGGGACAAGCCTACGAGCAGTACTTC.

The chain uses TRBV2 and TRBJ2-7; no firm D call. Trimming shortened V by 7 bases and J by 2 bases, and 12 bases separated the two germline ends. The CDR3 has 13 amino acids. Germline CDR1 reads SNHLY; CDR2 reads FYNNEI. CDR3 residues: CASNGLRAYEQYF. In DNA, the CDR3 is TGTGCCAGCAACGGTTTACGGGCCTACGAGCAGTACTTC.

The chain uses TRBV11-2 and TRBJ2-1, with D unresolved. Trimming stripped 5 bases from V and 4 bases from J, with 12 bases between. The CDR3 is 14 residues long. The germline V gene encodes CDR1 SGHAT and CDR2 FQNNGV. The CDR3 protein is CASSMTGDYNEQFF. As DNA, the CDR3 is TGTGCCAGCAGCATGACTGGGGATTACAATGAGCAGTTCTTC.

The chain uses TRBV12-3 or TRBV12-4 and TRBJ1-2; TRBD1 matches at 7 bases. The CDR3 is 17 residues long. V was pared by 7 bases and J by 3 bases, with 17 bases of the junction left unmatched. CDR3 residues: CASTMGFQGVRDYGYTF. The CDR3 DNA sequence: TGTGCCAGCACCATGGGGTTTCAGGGGGTTAGAGACTATGGCTACACCTTC.

The rearrangement uses TRBV20-1 and TRBJ2-6; the D call may be TRBD1 or TRBD2 (5 bases each). The CDR3 is 16 amino acids. V lost 1 base and J lost 3, with 13 bases in between. Germline V gene data show CDR1 as DFQATT and CDR2 as SNEGSKA (reference sequence). The CDR3 nucleotides read TGCAGTGCTAGAGCCGGGACCCAAAATGGGGCCAACGTCCTGACTTTC. Protein product: CSARAGTQNGANVLTF.

The chain uses TRBV29-1 and TRBJ1-1; D possibly corresponds to TRBD1 (6 bases). The germline V and J ends were trimmed by 7 bases and 3 bases, with 12 bases remaining between them. Germline CDR1 SQVTM, CDR2 ANQGSEA. This CDR3 spans 12 amino acids. This chain's CDR3 is CSAQGRYTEAFF. The CDR3 DNA reads as TGCAGCGCCCAGGGGAGGTACACTGAAGCTTTCTTT.

The chain's CDR3 is CASSKVEETQYF. The CDR3 DNA reads TGTGCCAGCAGTAAGGTAGAAGAGACCCAGTACTTC. The rearrangement links TRBV13 to TRBJ2-5; no reliable D call. Germline values: CDR1 PRHDT, CDR2 FYEKMQ (reference sequence). V lost 6 bases to trimming and J lost 3 bases, with 8 bases between them. The CDR3 runs to 12 residues.

V usage is TRBV11-2 and J usage is TRBJ2-2; possible D gene TRBD1, 5 bases. Germline CDR1 reads SGHAT; CDR2 reads FQNNGV. The CDR3 covers 16 residues. The V gene lost 0 bases and the J gene lost 5 bases, with 13 bases spanning the gap. The CDR3 sequence is CASSLEGVYETGELFF. The CDR3 nucleotides are TGTGCCAGCAGCTTAGAAGGGGTCTATGAAACCGGGGAGCTGTTTTTT.

This sequence joins TRBV18 and TRBJ2-7, with D uncertain. V was pared by 6 bases and J by 3 bases, with 15 bases between. CDR1 and CDR2 (germline): KGHSH, LQKENI. The CDR3 consists of 14 residues. The CDR3 region is CASSFAGWNYEQYF. For the CDR3, the DNA is TGTGCCAGCTCTTTTGCAGGTTGGAACTACGAGCAGTACTTC.

The chain is built from TRBV4-1 and TRBJ2-7; 11 bases are shared with TRBD2. Trimming at V came to 2 bases and at J to 2 bases, leaving 8 bases not matched to a gene. Germline V gene sequence: CDR1 MGHRA, CDR2 YSYEKL. There are 17 residues in the CDR3. The CDR3 region is CASSQSPLAGGAYEQYF. In DNA, the CDR3 is TGCGCCAGCAGCCAATCGCCCCTAGCGGGGGGAGCCTACGAGCAGTACTTC.